These T cell receptor beta chains were read from a single sample in a study of blood T cell repertoires in COVID-19. The data were produced by immunoSEQ multiplex PCR, yet TCRdb's version contains in-frame clones alone and is incomplete. The sample lists approximately 220,000 clones, around 80% seen once, with 6.5% to 9% in the top ten. Input material: PBMCs or T cells enriched from blood (not recorded which). All receptors come from a woman in her forties with acute COVID-19. Both conserved end residues are part of each CDR3. A D gene is named only where the DNA matches it firmly. Some rows have no size entry. The others give once, few or many, or a class for an expanded clone.

CDR3 length: 17
clone size: .
D gene: TRBD1
J gene: TRBJ1-6
V gene: TRBV5-1
CDR3 DNA: TGCGCCAGCAGCTTGGCACCGACAGGGAGGTCGCGGTCACCCCTCCACTTT
CDR3 protein: CASSLAPTGRSRSPLHF

CDR3 length: 17
clone size: .
D gene: TRBD2
J gene: TRBJ2-2
V gene: TRBV15
CDR3 DNA: TGTGCCACCAGCAGAGATCGACTAGCCCAAAACACCGGGGAGCTGTTTTTT
CDR3 protein: CATSRDRLAQNTGELFF

CDR3 length: 18
clone size: .
D gene: TRBD2
J gene: TRBJ2-2
V gene: TRBV7-9
CDR3 DNA: TGTGCCAGCAGACTCTCCCACCTAGCGGGGCGGGACACCGGGGAGCTGTTTTTT
CDR3 protein: CASRLSHLAGRDTGELFF

CDR3 length: 14
clone size: .
D gene: TRBD1
J gene: TRBJ2-7
V gene: TRBV30
CDR3 DNA: TGTGCCTGGAACAACAGGGGGCTCTCCTACGAGCAGTACTTC
CDR3 protein: CAWNNRGLSYEQYF

CDR3 length: 15
clone size: .
D gene: .
J gene: TRBJ2-5
V gene: TRBV7-9
CDR3 DNA: TGTGCCAGCAGCCCAGAGGTGCGGGCAGCAAAGACCCAGTACTTC
CDR3 protein: CASSPEVRAAKTQYF

CDR3 length: 14
clone size: .
D gene: .
J gene: TRBJ1-1
V gene: TRBV6-5
CDR3 DNA: TGTGCCAGCAGTCAGGTACAGGGCTACACTGAAGCTTTCTTT
CDR3 protein: CASSQVQGYTEAFF

CDR3 length: 14
clone size: once
D gene: TRBD1
J gene: TRBJ2-3
V gene: TRBV6-5
CDR3 DNA: TGTGCCAGCAGTTACAACAGGGGGGCAGATACGCAGTATTTT
CDR3 protein: CASSYNRGADTQYF

CDR3 length: 15
clone size: .
D gene: .
J gene: TRBJ1-2
V gene: TRBV3-1/TRBV3-2
CDR3 DNA: TGTGCCAGCAGCCAAGATCCTCAGGGAAGTGGTGGCTACACCTTC
CDR3 protein: CASSQDPQGSGGYTF

CDR3 length: 17
clone size: .
D gene: .
J gene: TRBJ2-2
V gene: TRBV2
CDR3 DNA: TGTGCCAGCAGTGAAAACGCGGGAGACAGGGGAACCGGGGAGCTGTTTTTT
CDR3 protein: CASSENAGDRGTGELFF

CDR3 length: 12
clone size: .
D gene: .
J gene: TRBJ2-3
V gene: TRBV30
CDR3 DNA: TGTGCCTGGACAGGGGGGACAGATACGCAGTATTTT
CDR3 protein: CAWTGGTDTQYF

CDR3 length: 11
clone size: .
D gene: .
J gene: TRBJ1-4
V gene: TRBV28
CDR3 DNA: TGTGCCAGCACCTTGAATGAAAAACTGTTTTTT
CDR3 protein: CASTLNEKLFF

CDR3 length: 13
clone size: .
D gene: TRBD1
J gene: TRBJ1-5
V gene: TRBV30
CDR3 DNA: TGTGCCTGGGCACAGGGGGCCGATCAGCCCCAGCATTTT
CDR3 protein: CAWAQGADQPQHF

CDR3 length: 13
clone size: .
D gene: .
J gene: TRBJ2-7
V gene: TRBV6-5
CDR3 DNA: TGTGCCAGCAGTAAGCACAGGACGTACGAGCAGTACTTC
CDR3 protein: CASSKHRTYEQYF

CDR3 length: 13
clone size: .
D gene: .
J gene: TRBJ1-2
V gene: TRBV30
CDR3 DNA: TGTGCCTCCAATAGAGACAGTAACTATGGCTACACCTTC
CDR3 protein: CASNRDSNYGYTF